Each of the 22 T cell receptor beta chains below was sequenced from the same sample in a study of blood T cell repertoires in COVID-19. Assay: immunoSEQ multiplex PCR; the TCRdb copy retains only in-frame clones and omits some. Of some 67,000 clones in the sample, around nine tenths are singletons; the top ten hold 1% to 1.5%. Sequencing was carried out using peripheral blood. The receptors originated from a woman in her fifties or sixties with acute or convalescent COVID-19.

This clone was picked up one time. The chain has TRBV28 and TRBJ2-2; the match to TRBD2 covers 10 bases. With 7 bases clipped from V and 3 bases from J, the junction kept 5 bases outside the gene matches. CDR1 and CDR2 (germline): MDHEN, SYDVKM. This CDR3 region has 15 residues. As DNA, the CDR3 is TGTGCCAGCATCCTTAGCGGGGGGTACACCGGGGAGCTGTTTTTT. This codes for CASILSGGYTGELFF. The entire variable domain, with the rest obtained from reference TRBV28 and TRBJ2-2, is as follows: DVKVTQSSRYLVKRTGEKVFLECVQDMDHENMFWYRQDPGLGLRLIYFSYDVKMKEKGDIPEGYSVSREKKERFSLILESASTNQTSMYLCASILSGGYTGELFFGEGSRLTVL.

The chain uses TRBV6-6 and TRBJ2-7, with D possibly being TRBD1 (6 bases). Germline V gene data show CDR1 as MNHNY and CDR2 as SVGAGI (reference sequence). The length of the CDR3 is 15 residues. Trimming pared 4 bases from V and 6 bases from J, leaving 19 bases between. The CDR3 nucleotides are TGTGCCAGCAGTTCAGCAGGGGCCACCCCAAGCGAGCAGTACGTC. Encoded protein: CASSSAGATPSEQYV.

The J gene is TRBJ2-2, the V gene TRBV7-9, with D perhaps matching TRBD1 (6 bases). The length of the CDR3 is 14 residues. CDR1 and CDR2 from the germline V gene are SEHNR and FQNEAQ (reference sequence). Trimming took 4 bases from V and 3 from J, leaving 9 bases between them. The CDR3 DNA reads TGTGCCAGCAGCTCAAACAGGGACACCGGGGAGCTGTTTTTT. Its translation is CASSSNRDTGELFF.

The chain joins TRBV7-9 to TRBJ2-1; D unclear. The CDR3 extends over 16 amino acids. V lost 4 bases, J lost 3 bases, and 16 bases lay in between. Germline V lookup: CDR1 SEHNR, CDR2 FQNEAQ (reference sequence). The CDR3 coding sequence is TGTGCCAGCAGCTCTTCTGGTTCGGAGCACTACAATGAGCAGTTCTTC. Residues: CASSSSGSEHYNEQFF.

Written as DNA, the CDR3 is TGTGCCAGCAGTGAGGGACAGGGTCACTATGGCTACACCTTC. It codes for CASSEGQGHYGYTF. The chain has TRBV6-1 and TRBJ1-2; 9 bases align to TRBD1. CDR1 MNHNS and CDR2 SASEGT come from the germline V gene. V lost 3 bases to trimming and J lost 3 bases; unmatched junction nucleotides: 2. The CDR3 is made up of 14 amino acids.

The chain combines TRBV2 with TRBJ2-5, with 7 bases matching TRBD1. This CDR3 contains 12 residues. CDR1 and CDR2 (germline): SNHLY, FYNNEI. J was trimmed by 11 bases and V by 7 bases; bases with no gene match: 10. The CDR3 spells CASTRTGGGQYF. The CDR3 DNA reads as TGTGCCAGCACCCGGACAGGTGGGGGACAGTACTTC.

The chain couples TRBV29-1 to TRBJ1-1; 12 bases fit TRBD1. Trimming removed 6 bases from V and 3 bases from J; junction bases left unmatched: 8. Germline V gives CDR1 SQVTM, CDR2 ANQGSEA. This CDR3 spans 15 amino acids. The CDR3 reads CSVTGTGGFYTEAFF. The DNA for the CDR3 is TGCAGCGTGACCGGGACAGGGGGCTTTTACACTGAAGCTTTCTTT. The whole variable domain, remainder taken from reference TRBV29-1 and TRBJ1-1, is SAVISQKPSRDICQRGTSLTIQCQVDSQVTMMFWYRQQPGQSLTLIATANQGSEATYESGFVIDKFPISRPNLTFSTLTVSNMSPEDSSIYLCSVTGTGGFYTEAFFGQGTRLTVV.

The chain has TRBV29-1 and TRBJ2-2, with TRBD1 matching 7 bases. The CDR3 covers 14 residues. V was clipped by 6 bases and J by 6 bases; unmatched bases: 10. Germline lookup yields CDR1 SQVTM and CDR2 ANQGSEA. The CDR3 coding sequence is TGCAGCGTCGGTGACAGGGAAGGAGCCGGGGAGCTGTTTTTT. As protein: CSVGDREGAGELFF.

The genes are TRBV6-5 and TRBJ1-2, with D tentatively TRBD1 (6 bases). The ends were cut back, 7 bases at V and 4 bases at J, with 16 bases in the middle. The CDR3 length is 14 residues. CDR1 is MNHEY and CDR2 is SVGAGI in the germline V gene. CDR3 nucleotide sequence: TGTGCCAGCAAGGTTTCAGGGGTAGGCTATGGCTACACCTTC. As protein: CASKVSGVGYGYTF.

The chain recombines TRBV24-1 with TRBJ2-5; 10 bases agree with TRBD2. CDR1 is KGHDR, CDR2 SFDVKD, per germline. This CDR3 region has 15 residues. V lost 4 bases and J lost 5; bases outside the gene matches: 6. CDR3 bases: TGTGCCACCAGTGACCAACTAGCGGGACGCGAGACCCAGTACTTC. Encoded protein: CATSDQLAGRETQYF.

The V gene is TRBV7-2, the J gene TRBJ2-3, with TRBD2 matching 8 bases. This CDR3 spans 15 amino acids. Germline V gene lookup returns CDR1 SGHTA and CDR2 FQGNSA. V lost 5 bases to trimming and J lost 5 bases; unmatched junction nucleotides: 9. The CDR3 DNA reads as TGTGCCAGCAGCCGTAGCGGGGCCGGGCTAGATACGCAGTATTTT. Translated, it gives CASSRSGAGLDTQYF.

The genes are TRBV5-6 and TRBJ1-5; D perhaps matches TRBD1 (5 bases). Trimming pared 4 bases from V and 9 bases from J, leaving 11 bases between. Germline values: CDR1 SGHDT, CDR2 YYEEEE. The CDR3 extends over 12 amino acids. The DNA of the CDR3 is TGTGCCAGCAGCCCCCTCGGGGGGCCCCAGCATTTT. It encodes CASSPLGGPQHF.

This chain joins TRBV5-1 and TRBJ2-3; 7 bases line up with TRBD2. J was trimmed by 3 bases and V by 0 bases; bases with no gene match: 7. CDR1 and CDR2 from the germline V gene are SGHRS and YFSETQ. The length of the CDR3 is 16 residues. The CDR3 protein is CASSLDLPSGTDTQYF. Written as DNA, the CDR3 is TGCGCCAGCAGCTTGGATCTCCCTAGCGGTACAGATACGCAGTATTTT.

This clone was observed a single time. The genes are TRBV19 and TRBJ1-1; the D gene is possibly TRBD1 (6 bases). The V gene lost 5 bases and the J gene lost 5 bases, with 15 bases spanning the gap. Germline CDR1 LNHDA, CDR2 SQIVND (reference sequence). The CDR3 is made up of 14 amino acids. The CDR3 DNA reads as TGTGCCAGTAGTCCACGACAGGTGAGGACTGAAGCTTTCTTT. Translating gives CASSPRQVRTEAFF.

V and J are TRBV7-2 and TRBJ1-1; D not resolved. Germline CDR1 reads SGHTA; CDR2 reads FQGNSA. Between the trimmed V and J ends, which lost 5 bases and 0 bases, there was a span of 7 bases. The CDR3 loop spans 13 amino acids. The CDR3: CASSGSVNTEAFF. CDR3 DNA: TGTGCCAGCAGCGGTTCAGTGAACACTGAAGCTTTCTTT.

The CDR3 DNA is TGTGCCAGCAGCTTGGGCCAGGGTATTGGGACCGGGGAGCTGTTTTTT. This codes for CASSLGQGIGTGELFF. The chain has TRBV5-4 and TRBJ2-2; D possibly corresponds to TRBD1 (5 bases). Trimming cost V 0 bases and J 5 bases, with 14 bases left between them. The CDR3 has 16 amino acids. Germline CDR1 SGHNT, CDR2 YYREEE (reference sequence).

The count of this clone is one. The chain has TRBV6-6 and TRBJ2-3; the D gene is possibly TRBD2 (5 bases). There are 13 residues in the CDR3. Germline V lookup: CDR1 MNHNY, CDR2 SVGAGI (reference sequence). V dropped 8 bases and J dropped 2 bases, with 11 bases sitting between them. CDR3 coding DNA: TGTGCCAGCGAGCGGCCCGACACAGATACGCAGTATTTT. Translation: CASERPDTDTQYF.

The chain employs TRBV7-2 and TRBJ2-1; D is unclear. Germline V gives CDR1 SGHTA, CDR2 FQGNSA. V lost 4 bases, J lost 0 bases, and 16 bases lay in between. The CDR3 sequence is 17 residues long. The CDR3 sequence: CASSSAVGLSSYNEQFF. The DNA of the CDR3 is TGTGCCAGCAGCTCCGCCGTGGGCCTTAGCTCCTACAATGAGCAGTTCTTC.

The chain links TRBV7-2 to TRBJ2-1; 11 bases match TRBD2. The germline CDR1 and CDR2 sequences are SGHTA and FQGNSA. The CDR3 length is 15 residues. V shed 5 bases and J 4 bases; nucleotides not matched to a gene: 4. The CDR3 sequence is CASSSTSGSYNEQFF. The CDR3 DNA reads as TGTGCCAGCAGCAGTACTAGCGGGAGTTACAATGAGCAGTTCTTC.

J is TRBJ1-2 and V is TRBV6-5, with 7 bases identical to TRBD1. V gave up 0 bases and J gave up 5 bases; unmatched junction bases: 3. The CDR3 is made up of 14 amino acids. Germline V CDR1 and CDR2: MNHEY, SVGAGI. For the CDR3, the DNA is TGTGCCAGCAGTTACTCGGGGACAGTATATGGCTACACCTTC. Encoded protein: CASSYSGTVYGYTF.

V usage is TRBV6-5 and J usage is TRBJ1-1; 8 bases are a match to TRBD1. The CDR3 has 15 amino acids. J was trimmed by 3 bases and V by 6 bases; bases with no gene match: 9. Looked up from germline, CDR1 is MNHEY and CDR2 is SVGAGI. CDR3 coding DNA: TGTGCCAGCAGAAACGTGGACAGGGCGGACACTGAAGCTTTCTTT. It codes for CASRNVDRADTEAFF.

The rearrangement joins TRBV18 to TRBJ2-2; D might be TRBD1 (6 bases). The CDR3 sequence is 15 residues long. V gave up 3 bases and J gave up 2 bases, with 10 bases separating them. Germline CDR1 reads KGHSH; CDR2 reads LQKENI. This chain's CDR3 is CASSPRDKNTGELFF. The DNA for the CDR3 is TGTGCCAGCTCACCCCGGGACAAAAACACCGGGGAGCTGTTTTTT. The full variable domain, with the rest looked up from reference TRBV18 and TRBJ2-2, is NAGVMQNPRHLVRRRGQEARLRCSPMKGHSHVYWYRQLPEEGLKFMVYLQKENIIDESGMPKERFSAEFPKEGPSILRIQQVVRGDSAAYFCASSPRDKNTGELFFGEGSRLTVL.